This is a list of T cell receptor beta chains from one sample in a study of shared clonotypes between healthy human individuals. The protocol was immunoSEQ multiplex PCR, while the TCRdb copy is restricted to in-frame clones and leaves out a portion. The table shows 2 million to 2.5 million clones, with 92% occurring only once. The sequenced sample was naive CD4+ T cells from PBMCs. The receptors were gathered from a man aged 18 to 29 in good health. Some clones in this sample may be carry-over from other donors' samples. Both conserved end residues are part of each CDR3. Each record gives: D gene, CDR3 length, clone size, V gene, J gene, CDR3 DNA, CDR3 protein. The D gene is left open where the match is weak. Expanded clones are given a class, and other clones once, few, many or no size at all.

NA,15,NA,TRBV7-8,TRBJ2-5,TGTGCCAGCAGCTTAGAACGTGTGGGATTTGGGACCCAGTACTTC,CASSLERVGFGTQYF
TRBD1,14,NA,TRBV11-3,TRBJ1-1,TGTGCCAGCAGCCGGACAGGTTCGAACACTGAAGCTTTCTTT,CASSRTGSNTEAFF
NA,12,NA,TRBV28,TRBJ1-4,TGTGCCACGAGGAGGCGAAATGAAAAACTGTTTTTT,CATRRRNEKLFF
NA,13,once,TRBV7-3,TRBJ2-7,TGTGCCAGCAGCCCCTCAGGGGAGGAGGAGCAGTACTTC,CASSPSGEEEQYF
NA,13,NA,TRBV18,TRBJ1-1,TGTGCCAGCTCACCCAAGACGAACACTGAAGCTTTCTTT,CASSPKTNTEAFF
TRBD1,15,NA,TRBV19,TRBJ2-1,TGTGCCAGTAGTATACCACAGGGGGGCCTTAATGAGCAGTTCTTC,CASSIPQGGLNEQFF
NA,13,NA,TRBV7-2,TRBJ1-2,TGTGCCAGCAGCCCGAGGAGGGACTATGGCTACACCTTC,CASSPRRDYGYTF
NA,14,NA,TRBV7-9,TRBJ2-1,TGTGCCAGCAGCAACAGGGACCGAGACAATGAGCAGTTCTTC,CASSNRDRDNEQFF
NA,16,NA,TRBV5-8,TRBJ2-1,TGTGCCAGCAGCTTGCGGACTACTCCAACCTACAATGAGCAGTTCTTC,CASSLRTTPTYNEQFF
NA,12,NA,TRBV30,TRBJ1-4,TGTGCCTGGAGTCCACCACGGGAAAAACTGTTTTTT,CAWSPPREKLFF
TRBD1,11,NA,TRBV6-5,TRBJ1-1,TGTGCCAGCAGAACAGGGGGCGAAGCTTTCTTT,CASRTGGEAFF
NA,14,NA,TRBV19,TRBJ1-1,TGTGCCACCTGGGCCGGGGCGAGCGGCACTGAAGCTTTCTTT,CATWAGASGTEAFF
NA,14,NA,TRBV4-1,TRBJ2-1,TGCGCCAGCAGCCTACAAGGGGCCTACAATGAGCAGTTCTTC,CASSLQGAYNEQFF
TRBD1,15,NA,TRBV6-1,TRBJ1-3,TGTGCCAGCAGCCTTGGGGGGACAGGGGGAAACACCATATATTTT,CASSLGGTGGNTIYF
NA,11,NA,TRBV20-1,TRBJ1-2,TGCAGTGTCCCGAGATGGTATGGCTACACCTTC,CSVPRWYGYTF
TRBD2,16,NA,TRBV9,TRBJ2-3,TGTGCCAGCAGCCTCATAGCGGGAGGGCCGTCAGATACGCAGTATTTT,CASSLIAGGPSDTQYF
TRBD1,15,NA,TRBV6-5,TRBJ1-2,TGTGCCAGCAGTTATCCGGGACAGGGGCTGGCCGGCTACACCTTC,CASSYPGQGLAGYTF
TRBD1,15,NA,TRBV5-1,TRBJ2-5,TGCGCCAGCAGCCCGGGGACAGGGCCCCGCGAGACCCAGTACTTC,CASSPGTGPRETQYF